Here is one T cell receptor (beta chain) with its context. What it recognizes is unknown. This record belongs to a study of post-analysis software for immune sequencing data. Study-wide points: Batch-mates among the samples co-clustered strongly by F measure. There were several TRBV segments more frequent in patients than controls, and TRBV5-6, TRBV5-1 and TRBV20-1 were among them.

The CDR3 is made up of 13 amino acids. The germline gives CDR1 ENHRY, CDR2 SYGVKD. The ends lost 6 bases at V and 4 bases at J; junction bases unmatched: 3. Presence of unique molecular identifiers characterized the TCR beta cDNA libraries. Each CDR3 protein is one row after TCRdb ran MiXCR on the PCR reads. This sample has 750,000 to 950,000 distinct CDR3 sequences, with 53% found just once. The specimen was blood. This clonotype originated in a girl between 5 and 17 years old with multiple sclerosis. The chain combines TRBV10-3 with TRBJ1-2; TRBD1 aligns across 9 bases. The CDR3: CAIRGQGGYGYTF. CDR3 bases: TGTGCCATCAGGGGACAGGGCGGCTATGGCTACACCTTC.